The 32 T cell receptor beta chains below all came from one sample that was sequenced in a study of identical twins. Each CDR3 protein gets one entry after TCRdb re-called the 5' RACE reads with MiXCR. Here the sample spans under 20,000 distinct CDR3 sequences, 69% being singletons. Specimen: memory (CD45RO+) T cells sorted from blood. All receptors come from a woman between 18 and 29 years old in good health. This table probably holds off-target reads from a library built for another chain.

A note on this clonotype: A read error may produce the germline difference seen at one junction end. V gene TRBV7-7 combines with J gene TRBJ2-3; D may be TRBD2 (6 bases). CDR3 length: 15 amino acids. Germline V lookup: CDR1 SSHAT, CDR2 FNYEAQ (reference sequence). The CDR3 sequence is CASSARDFPTDTQYF. CDR3 sequence (DNA): TGTGCTAGCAGCGCTCGGGACTTTCCCACAGATACGCAGTATTTT. Looking up the rest from reference TRBV7-7 and TRBJ2-3 gives the full variable domain: GAGVSQSPRYKVTKRGQDVTLRCDPISSHATLYWYQQALGQGPEFLTYFNYEAQPDKSGLPSDRFSAERPEGSISTLTIQRTEQRDSAMYRCASSARDFPTDTQYFGPGTRLTVL.

This sequence joins TRBV15 and TRBJ2-7; D gene ambiguous. Germline CDR1 and CDR2: LNHNV and YYDKDF (reference sequence). V lost 0 bases to trimming and J lost 2 bases, with 8 bases between them. This CDR3 has 14 amino acids. The CDR3 protein is CATSRDLATYEQYF. DNA for the CDR3: TGTGCCACCAGCAGAGATCTGGCGACCTACGAGCAGTACTTC. Using reference TRBV15 and TRBJ2-7 for the parts outside the CDR3, the full variable domain is DAMVIQNPRYQVTQFGKPVTLSCSQTLNHNVMYWYQQKSSQAPKLLFHYYDKDFNNEADTPDNFQSRRPNTSFCFLDIRSPGLGDTAMYLCATSRDLATYEQYFGPGTRLTVT.

There are a few counts of this clonotype. The rearrangement uses TRBV29-1 and TRBJ1-2, with TRBD1 matching 7 bases. CDR3 length: 14 amino acids. The germline V gene has CDR1 SQVTM and CDR2 ANQGSEA. Trimming took 3 bases from V and 3 from J; bases not matched to a gene: 7. CDR3 bases: TGCAGCGTTGACCGACAGGGACAGCACTATGGCTACACCTTC. Translating it yields CSVDRQGQHYGYTF. Together with reference TRBV29-1 and TRBJ1-2, the CDR3 gives the full variable domain: SAVISQKPSRDICQRGTSLTIQCQVDSQVTMMFWYRQQPGQSLTLIATANQGSEATYESGFVIDKFPISRPNLTFSTLTVSNMSPEDSSIYLCSVDRQGQHYGYTFGSGTRLTVV.

This clonotype was counted a single time. The chain is built from TRBV29-1 and TRBJ2-1, with no clear D. Germline CDR1 SQVTM, CDR2 ANQGSEA. V lost 5 bases and J 8 bases, leaving 10 bases between the germline ends. The CDR3 spans 11 residues. The CDR3 region is CSVRHLDEQFF. The CDR3 bases are TGCAGCGTTCGACATCTGGATGAGCAGTTCTTC.

The chain employs TRBV5-1 and TRBJ2-1; 7 bases align to TRBD1. Germline V gene data show CDR1 as SGHRS and CDR2 as YFSETQ. The CDR3 is made up of 16 amino acids. Trimming took 1 base from V and 0 from J; bases not matched to a gene: 4. This CDR3 is CASSLLGTASYNEQFF. The CDR3 DNA is TGCGCCAGCAGCTTGCTCGGGACAGCCTCCTACAATGAGCAGTTCTTC.

This clonotype was counted between two and nine times. The chain combines TRBV7-9 with TRBJ2-7; D possibly corresponds to TRBD2 (5 bases). Trimming shortened V by 3 bases and J by 2 bases, and 8 bases separated the two germline ends. Germline V lookup: CDR1 SEHNR, CDR2 FQNEAQ (reference sequence). This CDR3 contains 13 residues. The CDR3 sequence: CASSLYGAYEQYF. The CDR3 DNA reads as TGTGCCAGCAGCTTGTACGGGGCCTACGAGCAGTACTTC.

V and J are TRBV3-1 and TRBJ1-6; tentative D call: TRBD1 (6 bases). V was cut by 5 bases and J by 7 bases, with 15 bases left in between. The CDR3 loop spans 15 amino acids. Per the germline V gene, CDR1 is LGHDT and CDR2 is YNNKEL (reference sequence). CDR3 nucleotides: TGTGCCAGCAGCTTCGGACAGCAATCGAATTCACCCCTCCACTTT. It is translated as CASSFGQQSNSPLHF. Combining the CDR3 with reference TRBV3-1 and TRBJ1-6 gives the whole variable domain DTAVSQTPKYLVTQMGNDKSIKCEQNLGHDTMYWYKQDSKKFLKIMFSYNNKELIINETVPNRFSPKSPDKAHLNLHINSLELGDSAVYFCASSFGQQSNSPLHFGNGTRLTVT.

DNA of the CDR3: TGCAGCGCACGGGACCGACCGGAGGACACTGAAGCTTTCTTT. Amino acids: CSARDRPEDTEAFF. The J gene is TRBJ1-1, the V gene TRBV29-1; D possibly corresponds to TRBD1 (5 bases). The germline gives CDR1 SQVTM, CDR2 ANQGSEA. Trimming removed 7 bases at V and 3 bases at J, with 18 bases between. This CDR3 region has 14 residues.

V and J are TRBV5-6 and TRBJ2-1, with 11 bases fitting TRBD2. V dropped 0 bases and J dropped 5; count of bases not matched to a gene: 4. Germline CDR1 SGHDT, CDR2 YYEEEE. CDR3 length: 16 amino acids. The CDR3: CASSLGLAGLHNEQFF. CDR3 DNA sequence: TGTGCCAGCAGCTTGGGACTAGCGGGGCTACACAATGAGCAGTTCTTC.

The chain couples TRBV6-5 to TRBJ1-3; no reliable D call. CDR1 is MNHEY, CDR2 SVGAGI, per germline. Trimming stripped 2 bases from V and 4 bases from J, with 9 bases between. This CDR3 has 14 residues. The CDR3 protein is CASSYALTGNTIYF. The CDR3 DNA sequence: TGTGCCAGCAGTTACGCCCTAACGGGAAACACCATATATTTT.

The rearrangement uses TRBV12-3 or TRBV12-4 and TRBJ2-7; 10 nucleotides match TRBD2. This CDR3 spans 19 amino acids. Trimming cost V 2 bases and J 5 bases; bases outside gene matches: 18. The CDR3 here is CASSLPLRVLAGEGDEQYF. The CDR3 DNA reads as TGTGCCAGCAGTTTACCCCTCCGTGTCCTAGCGGGAGAAGGCGACGAGCAGTACTTC.

The J gene is TRBJ2-7, the V gene TRBV12-3 or TRBV12-4; TRBD1 agrees at 7 bases. V shed 6 bases and J 0 bases; nucleotides not matched to a gene: 8. CDR3 length equals 15 residues. The CDR3 spells CASRATGVSSYEQYF. The CDR3 region has the DNA TGTGCCAGCAGGGCTACAGGGGTCAGCTCCTACGAGCAGTACTTC.

CDR3 DNA: TGTGCCAGCAGTGAAGCGCTTCAGACAGATACGCAGTATTTT. Its translation is CASSEALQTDTQYF. This chain uses TRBV2 with TRBJ2-3; D is uncertain. V gave up 0 bases and J gave up 3 bases, with 7 bases separating them. Per the germline V gene, CDR1 is SNHLY and CDR2 is FYNNEI. CDR3 length: 14 amino acids.

The V and J genes are TRBV18 and TRBJ2-3; unclear D gene. Trimming took 0 bases from V and 1 from J, leaving 5 bases between them. The CDR3 runs to 14 residues. Germline CDR1 and CDR2: KGHSH and LQKENI. CDR3 sequence reads: CASSPPLGTDTQYF. Here the CDR3 DNA reads TGTGCCAGCTCACCACCCCTCGGCACAGATACGCAGTATTTT.

V usage is TRBV20-1 and J usage is TRBJ2-7; D ambiguous. V lost 4 bases and J lost 4, with 8 bases in between. The germline gives CDR1 DFQATT, CDR2 SNEGSKA (reference sequence). This CDR3 is 11 amino acids long. The CDR3 here is CSATVRYEQYF. The CDR3 DNA is TGCAGTGCTACCGTAAGATACGAGCAGTACTTC.

The chain employs TRBV20-1 and TRBJ1-5; TRBD1 matches 8 bases. Unmatched junction bases numbered 13, after V lost 0 bases and J lost 6 bases. This CDR3 comprises 17 residues. Looked up from germline, CDR1 is DFQATT and CDR2 is SNEGSKA (reference sequence). The CDR3 DNA follows: TGCAGTGCTAGAGATGCCCAGGGGGCGACGTTTGGTCAGCCCCAGCATTTT. Protein: CSARDAQGATFGQPQHF.

As for this clonotype: The DNA is omitted, as the CDR3 cannot be located on it reliably, and the CDR3 follows TCRdb's listing. The rearrangement uses TRBV20-1 and TRBJ1-4. Both ends counted, the CDR3 spans 14 residues. From germline, CDR1 is DFQATT and CDR2 SNEGSKA (reference sequence). The CDR3 region is CSADERVEGKLFFF.

Here the CDR3 reads CASRSSGARSYNEQFF. For the CDR3, the DNA is TGTGCCAGCAGGTCTAGCGGGGCTCGCTCCTACAATGAGCAGTTCTTC. V and J are TRBV6-1 and TRBJ2-1; 9 positions match TRBD2. Germline V gene sequence: CDR1 MNHNS, CDR2 SASEGT. The CDR3 length is 16 residues. V lost 6 bases to trimming and J lost 0 bases; unmatched junction nucleotides: 6.

This rearrangement joins TRBV12-3 or TRBV12-4 to TRBJ2-7, with D tentatively TRBD2 (5 bases). This CDR3 is built from 13 residues. V gave up 8 bases and J gave up 3 bases, with 14 bases separating them. In nucleotides, the CDR3 is TGTGCCAGCTCGGGAACTACCCTCTACGAGCAGTACTTC. It codes for CASSGTTLYEQYF.

The genes are TRBV11-1 and TRBJ1-4; possibly TRBD1 for D (6 bases). This CDR3 contains 14 residues. Trimming shortened V by 4 bases and J by 3 bases, and 9 bases separated the two germline ends. Germline CDR1 SGHAT, CDR2 FQDESV (reference sequence). CDR3 coding DNA: TGTGCCAGCAGCTCCGGGACATCTAATGAAAAACTGTTTTTT. Its protein product is CASSSGTSNEKLFF.

The chain has TRBV15 and TRBJ1-4; D is ambiguous. V was trimmed by 0 bases and J by 0 bases, leaving 11 bases between them. Looked up from germline, CDR1 is LNHNV and CDR2 is YYDKDF (reference sequence). The CDR3 contains 17 residues. This CDR3 is CATSREGSYATNEKLFF. CDR3 nucleotides: TGTGCCACCAGCAGAGAGGGCTCATATGCAACTAATGAAAAACTGTTTTTT.

V gene TRBV19 combines with J gene TRBJ2-6, with unresolved D. Between the trimmed V and J ends, which lost 10 bases and 3 bases, there was a span of 16 bases. This CDR3 region has 15 residues. CDR1 is LNHDA, CDR2 SQIVND, per germline (reference sequence). In DNA form, the CDR3 reads TGTGCCACCTCGAACAGAGCAGGTGGGGCCAACGTCCTGACTTTC. It specifies CATSNRAGGANVLTF.

This clonotype was counted once. The chain links TRBV27 to TRBJ2-1; 10 nucleotides align to TRBD2. V gave up 7 bases and J gave up 6 bases; unmatched junction bases: 12. Germline lookup yields CDR1 MNHEY and CDR2 SMNVEV (reference sequence). This CDR3 comprises 16 residues. The CDR3 sequence is CASTLLAGASFNEQFF. The CDR3 DNA reads as TGTGCCAGCACCCTCCTAGCGGGGGCCTCTTTCAATGAGCAGTTCTTC.

The V call is TRBV4-2, the J call TRBJ2-1; D gene uncertain. The CDR3 length is 12 residues. Trimming left V 8 bases short and J 2 bases short, with 7 bases between. CDR1 is LGHNA and CDR2 is YNFKEQ in the germline V gene. The CDR3 is CASASTYNEQFF. The CDR3, as DNA: TGTGCCAGCGCTTCTACCTACAATGAGCAGTTCTTC.

V usage is TRBV29-1 and J usage is TRBJ2-3; D tentatively fits TRBD1 or TRBD2 (5 bases each). Germline V gene lookup returns CDR1 SQVTM and CDR2 ANQGSEA. The V and J ends lost 3 bases and 3 bases respectively, with 13 bases between them. The CDR3 loop spans 14 amino acids. The CDR3 DNA follows: TGCAGCGTTGATGGGACCCTAGGTACAGATACGCAGTATTTT. This codes for CSVDGTLGTDTQYF.

Written as DNA, the CDR3 is TGTGCCAGCTCAGTGATAGCGGACAATGAGCAGTTCTTC. Translated, it gives CASSVIADNEQFF. The rearrangement joins TRBV18 to TRBJ2-1; perhaps TRBD2 as D (6 bases). Trimming shortened V by 5 bases and J by 5 bases, and 10 bases separated the two germline ends. CDR1 is KGHSH and CDR2 is LQKENI in the germline V gene. This CDR3 spans 13 amino acids.

The rearrangement uses TRBV20-1 and TRBJ2-7; perhaps TRBD2 as D (6 bases). Trimming stripped 3 bases from V and 5 bases from J, with 17 bases between. This CDR3 contains 14 residues. Germline CDR1 is DFQATT and CDR2 is SNEGSKA (reference sequence). The CDR3, as DNA: TGCAGTGCTAGGGGGGACTCCGTCTTGGACGAGCAGTACTTC. Its protein is CSARGDSVLDEQYF.

This chain connects TRBV29-1 to TRBJ2-1; 8 nucleotides agree with TRBD2. The CDR3 extends over 13 amino acids. Germline-derived CDR1 and CDR2 are SQVTM and ANQGSEA. J lost 4 bases, V lost 4 bases, and 3 bases had no gene match. CDR3 protein: CSVGGGGYNEQFF. The CDR3 nucleotides are TGCAGCGTTGGGGGCGGGGGGTACAATGAGCAGTTCTTC.

The rearrangement links TRBV25-1 to TRBJ2-7, with D unclear. CDR1 MGHDK and CDR2 SYGVNS come from the germline V gene. The CDR3 is 15 amino acids. Trimming left V 0 bases short and J 1 base short, with 10 bases between. The CDR3 DNA follows: TGTGCCAGCAGTGAATATGGGATGCTTTCCTACGAGCAGTACTTC. This translates into CASSEYGMLSYEQYF.

The rearrangement joins TRBV29-1 to TRBJ1-3, with D unresolved. The germline V gene has CDR1 SQVTM and CDR2 ANQGSEA. The V end lost 4 bases, the J end lost 0 bases, and 7 bases lay between the germline ends. This CDR3 comprises 13 residues. In nucleotides, the CDR3 is TGCAGCGTTGTAGCGGACTCTGGAAACACCATATATTTT. Translation: CSVVADSGNTIYF.

By proportion, this clonotype is medium-sized. This chain links TRBV20-1 with TRBJ2-1, with TRBD2 identical over 8 bases. V trimming: 1 base; J trimming: 4 bases; junction bases outside the gene matches: 6. Germline CDR1 DFQATT, CDR2 SNEGSKA (reference sequence). The CDR3 totals 15 residues. The CDR3 DNA follows: TGCAGTGCTAGAGTGAGACGGGAGGGTTACAATGAGCAGTTCTTC. Amino acid sequence: CSARVRREGYNEQFF.

The rearrangement links TRBV10-3 to TRBJ2-1; 10 positions agree with TRBD1. CDR1 is ENHRY, CDR2 SYGVKD, per germline. The CDR3 loop spans 16 amino acids. V lost 0 bases to trimming and J lost 7 bases; unmatched junction nucleotides: 6. CDR3: CAISESRQGAMNEQFF. The CDR3 bases are TGTGCCATCAGTGAGTCGAGACAGGGGGCAATGAATGAGCAGTTCTTC.